This T cell receptor beta chain was found in a study of blood T cells in healthy people across ages. The authors ran a second PCR of 7 to 11 cycles using a sample-barcoded 5' primer and a J-beta primer mix. TCRdb ran MiXCR on the 5' RACE reads and lists one entry per CDR3 protein. The sample contains 1.5 million or so distinct CDR3 sequences, approximately 40% of which appear only once. This CDR3 is 16 amino acids long. CDR1 and CDR2 from the germline V gene are SGHDT and YYEEEE. Trimming removed 4 bases at V and 7 bases at J, with 24 bases between. V usage is TRBV5-6 and J usage is TRBJ2-7; D call uncertain. The sequence derives from a woman aged 18-29 years in good health. Input material: blood. This CDR3 is CASSPWGGSSYNEQYF. CDR3 coding DNA: TGTGCCAGCAGCCCGTGGGGTGGGTCCTCCTACAATGAGCAGTACTTC.